This TCR beta chain emerged from a study of shared clonotypes between healthy human individuals. Study background: The study used three CD4 naive, three CD4 memory, two CD8 naive and one CD8 memory plate per donor.

Worth noting for this clone: Its antigen is as yet unknown.

This CDR3 has 14 amino acids. The V gene's germline CDR1 is SEHNR and CDR2 FQNEAQ (reference sequence). V lost 5 bases and J lost 3, with 13 bases in between. Healthy HIV-negative adults without recent acute infections or vaccinations served as donors. Each donor was a Caucasian adult residing in Nashville, Tennessee. Study-level findings and limits: Clonotype sharing among the donors was expected to vary with sequencing depth.

Assay: immunoSEQ multiplex PCR; the TCRdb copy retains only in-frame clones and omits some. The data show around 1.5 million clones, with nearly 99% seen just once and roughly 0.42% held by the top ten. This rearrangement joins TRBV7-9 to TRBJ1-1, with a weak D call TRBD1 (5 bases). The sequenced sample consisted of naive CD4+ T cells sorted from blood. The subset: CD45RA+ positively selected. This TCR came from a man aged 30-40 years in good health. Here the CDR3 DNA reads TGTGCCAGCAGCCCCAGGGAATTGTACACTGAAGCTTTCTTT. Its protein product is CASSPRELYTEAFF.